Listed here are 27 T cell receptor beta chains from one sample, sequenced in a study of blood T cell repertoires in COVID-19. The protocol was immunoSEQ multiplex PCR, while the TCRdb copy is restricted to in-frame clones and leaves out a portion. The table records about 160,000 clones, 80% to 95% of them present only once. The sample was peripheral blood. The receptors were gathered from a woman aged 55-70 years with COVID-19, enrolled during active disease.

The chain links TRBV30 to TRBJ1-5; the match to TRBD1 covers 8 bases. The CDR3 spans 13 residues. Germline CDR1 GTSNPN, CDR2 SVGIG (reference sequence). V was pared by 3 bases and J by 9 bases, with 7 bases of the junction left unmatched. This chain's CDR3 is CAWRTGDGTPQHF. DNA of the CDR3: TGTGCCTGGAGGACAGGGGATGGGACGCCCCAGCATTTT.

This chain connects TRBV6-5 to TRBJ2-7, with 11 nucleotides matching TRBD1. The V gene end was trimmed by 6 bases and the J gene end by 2 bases; junction bases not matched to a gene: 6. This CDR3 comprises 15 residues. The germline gives CDR1 MNHEY, CDR2 SVGAGI. Written as DNA, the CDR3 is TGTGCCAGCAGCCGGGACAGGGGGAGGACCTACGAGCAGTACTTC. Encoded protein: CASSRDRGRTYEQYF.

The rearrangement links TRBV18 to TRBJ2-4; the match to TRBD1 covers 8 bases. The V segment lost 0 bases and the J segment 6 bases; nucleotides outside the gene matches: 4. The CDR3 is 15 amino acids. Germline values: CDR1 KGHSH, CDR2 LQKENI. The CDR3 DNA is TGTGCCAGCTCACCACCCAGGGGGCAGGGAAACATTCAGTACTTC. Translated, it gives CASSPPRGQGNIQYF.

The chain carries TRBV28 and TRBJ1-1, with D perhaps TRBD1 (6 bases). CDR3 length: 14 residues. CDR1 and CDR2 (germline): MDHEN, SYDVKM. V was clipped by 5 bases and J by 1 base, with 11 bases between them. The CDR3 protein is CASSQGGANTEAFF. CDR3 DNA: TGTGCCAGCAGTCAAGGGGGAGCGAACACTGAAGCTTTCTTT. The full variable domain, in which reference TRBV28 and TRBJ1-1 provide the parts outside the CDR3, is DVKVTQSSRYLVKRTGEKVFLECVQDMDHENMFWYRQDPGLGLRLIYFSYDVKMKEKGDIPEGYSVSREKKERFSLILESASTNQTSMYLCASSQGGANTEAFFGQGTRLTVV.

The chain combines TRBV7-2 with TRBJ2-1; 8 bases are shared with TRBD1. CDR3 length: 16 residues. CDR1 SGHTA and CDR2 FQGNSA come from the germline V gene. After removal of 5 bases from V and 4 bases from J, the junction contained 10 bases not matched to a gene. The CDR3 DNA reads as TGTGCCAGCAGCGCCCGACAGGGGATTTCTTACAATGAGCAGTTCTTC. Its translation: CASSARQGISYNEQFF.

DNA of the CDR3: TGTGCCAGCAGCGATGCTGGGGGCATTCAGCCCCAGCATTTT. Translation: CASSDAGGIQPQHF. The gene calls are TRBV6-2 or TRBV6-3 and TRBJ1-5; D possibly corresponds to TRBD1 (6 bases). The CDR3 contains 14 residues. V dropped 6 bases and J dropped 6 bases, with 15 bases sitting between them. The V gene's germline CDR1 is MNHEY and CDR2 SVGEGT.

The chain is built from TRBV7-8 and TRBJ1-3; D is unclear. Germline V CDR1 and CDR2: SGHVS, FQNEAQ. This CDR3 contains 16 residues. The V end lost 1 base, the J end lost 0 bases, and 10 bases lay between the germline ends. CDR3 sequence reads: CASSLGPLNSGNTIYF. The CDR3 DNA is TGTGCCAGCAGCTTAGGACCACTAAACTCTGGAAACACCATATATTTT. Looking up the rest from reference TRBV7-8 and TRBJ1-3 gives the full variable domain: GAGVSQSPRYKVAKRGQDVALRCDPISGHVSLFWYQQALGQGPEFLTYFQNEAQLDKSGLPSDRFFAERPEGSVSTLKIQRTQQEDSAVYLCASSLGPLNSGNTIYFGEGSWLTVV.

The V and J genes are TRBV7-8 and TRBJ1-4; TRBD1 is a possible D gene (5 bases). Germline values: CDR1 SGHVS, CDR2 FQNEAQ. Trimming removed 3 bases from V and 8 bases from J, with 13 bases in between. The CDR3 is 14 residues long. The CDR3 sequence: CASSFSGFREKLFF. CDR3 in DNA: TGTGCCAGCAGCTTTTCAGGGTTCAGGGAAAAACTGTTTTTT. Drawing the rest from reference TRBV7-8 and TRBJ1-4, the complete variable domain is GAGVSQSPRYKVAKRGQDVALRCDPISGHVSLFWYQQALGQGPEFLTYFQNEAQLDKSGLPSDRFFAERPEGSVSTLKIQRTQQEDSAVYLCASSFSGFREKLFFGSGTQLSVL.

The count of this clone is one. The V gene is TRBV19, the J gene TRBJ1-6, with D possibly matching TRBD1 (5 bases). The CDR3 is 14 residues long. V was pared by 6 bases and J by 5 bases, with 11 bases between. CDR1 is LNHDA, CDR2 SQIVND, per germline (reference sequence). CDR3 in DNA: TGTGCCAGTAGAGCGGGACGGCATAATTCACCCCTCCACTTT. This encodes CASRAGRHNSPLHF.

The table lists this clone with a count of one. The genes are TRBV7-9 and TRBJ1-1; D perhaps matches TRBD1 (5 bases). Trimming took 3 bases from V and 0 from J, leaving 11 bases between them. The CDR3 totals 15 residues. Germline V gene lookup returns CDR1 SEHNR and CDR2 FQNEAQ (reference sequence). The CDR3 bases are TGTGCCAGCAGCTTGGGCCAGGGCATGAACACTGAAGCTTTCTTT. As protein: CASSLGQGMNTEAFF.

This sequence joins TRBV6-2 or TRBV6-3 and TRBJ2-5, with D unclear. The CDR3 contains 12 residues. In germline, CDR1 is MNHEY, CDR2 SVGEGT. The V end lost 6 bases, the J end lost 4 bases, and 9 bases lay between the germline ends. CDR3: CASSPLSETQYF. CDR3 bases: TGTGCCAGCAGCCCCCTATCAGAGACCCAGTACTTC.

The chain links TRBV7-2 to TRBJ1-2; 8 bases fit TRBD1. The CDR3 length is 15 residues. The germline gives CDR1 SGHTA, CDR2 FQGNSA. Trimming removed 6 bases from V and 4 bases from J; junction bases left unmatched: 10. CDR3 nucleotides: TGTGCCAGCAGTCCTACTGGACAGGGCCTCTATGGCTACACCTTC. It is translated as CASSPTGQGLYGYTF.

V usage is TRBV5-1 and J usage is TRBJ1-2; D might be TRBD1 (5 bases). The V gene's germline CDR1 is SGHRS and CDR2 YFSETQ. CDR3 size: 15 residues. Trimming cost V 9 bases and J 4 bases, with 22 bases left between them. For the CDR3, the DNA is TGCGCCACCAAAGCACAGGAATCCTCATTCTATGGCTACACCTTC. It codes for CATKAQESSFYGYTF.

V usage is TRBV7-9 and J usage is TRBJ2-2; possibly TRBD1 for D (6 bases). V was clipped by 7 bases and J by 3 bases, with 12 bases between them. Germline CDR1 is SEHNR and CDR2 is FQNEAQ (reference sequence). The CDR3 has 14 residues. CDR3 sequence: CASKPRQDTGELFF. Written as DNA, the CDR3 is TGTGCCAGCAAGCCGAGACAGGACACCGGGGAGCTGTTTTTT.

This chain joins TRBV5-1 and TRBJ1-2, with a possible D match to TRBD1 (6 bases). CDR3 size: 13 residues. V was clipped by 0 bases and J by 8 bases, with 11 bases between them. Germline CDR1 and CDR2: SGHRS and YFSETQ. This CDR3 is CASSLGQEGGYTF. The CDR3 coding sequence is TGCGCCAGCAGCTTGGGACAGGAAGGCGGCTACACCTTC. The complete variable domain, with remaining parts taken from reference TRBV5-1 and TRBJ1-2, reads KAGVTQTPRYLIKTRGQQVTLSCSPISGHRSVSWYQQTPGQGLQFLFEYFSETQRNKGNFPGRFSGRQFSNSRSEMNVSTLELGDSALYLCASSLGQEGGYTFGSGTRLTVV.

The chain's CDR3 is CSVEGQRYNYGYTF. The CDR3 coding sequence is TGCAGCGTTGAAGGACAGAGATATAACTATGGCTACACCTTC. The chain recombines TRBV29-1 with TRBJ1-2; the D gene is possibly TRBD1 (5 bases). The CDR3 totals 14 residues. Germline CDR1 SQVTM, CDR2 ANQGSEA. V was pared by 1 base and J by 1 base, with 10 bases between.

V gene TRBV5-6 combines with J gene TRBJ2-7, with D perhaps TRBD1 (7 bases). Germline V gene sequence: CDR1 SGHDT, CDR2 YYEEEE. With 0 bases removed from V and 1 base from J, the gap between germline ends came to 11 bases. The CDR3 extends over 15 amino acids. The CDR3 sequence is CASSLGQGGSYEQYF. CDR3 coding DNA: TGTGCCAGCAGCTTGGGGCAGGGGGGTTCCTACGAGCAGTACTTC.

The gene calls are TRBV5-4 and TRBJ2-2; TRBD2 is a possible D gene (5 bases). The CDR3 is 14 amino acids. With 6 bases removed from V and 2 bases from J, the gap between germline ends came to 11 bases. Looked up from germline, CDR1 is SGHNT and CDR2 is YYREEE (reference sequence). The CDR3 DNA sequence: TGTGCCAGCATGCCGGACTTAAACACCGGGGAGCTGTTTTTT. Translated: CASMPDLNTGELFF.

The chain has TRBV4-1 and TRBJ1-4; D not certain. Germline V gene lookup returns CDR1 MGHRA and CDR2 YSYEKL. Deletions cut 4 bases from V and 7 bases from J, with 19 bases between. This CDR3 is 16 amino acids long. CDR3 coding DNA: TGCGCCAGCAGCCTTTCCGGACCCTTTGGGAGTGAAAAACTGTTTTTT. It encodes CASSLSGPFGSEKLFF.

The chain links TRBV5-5 to TRBJ1-4; TRBD1 matches at 8 bases. Germline V gene data show CDR1 as SGHKS and CDR2 as YYEKEE (reference sequence). This CDR3 region has 18 residues. The V segment lost 0 bases and the J segment 3 bases; nucleotides outside the gene matches: 10. The CDR3 sequence is CASSLVAGGGIANEKLFF. CDR3 bases: TGTGCCAGCAGCTTGGTGGCAGGGGGCGGAATAGCTAATGAAAAACTGTTTTTT.

The chain has TRBV7-9 and TRBJ2-7; 8 nucleotides align to TRBD2. The CDR3 has 14 amino acids. In germline, CDR1 is SEHNR, CDR2 FQNEAQ (reference sequence). Unmatched junction bases numbered 4, after V lost 4 bases and J lost 2 bases. DNA of the CDR3: TGTGCCAGCAGCTCGTCGCGGGGGGCCTACGAGCAGTACTTC. Amino acid sequence: CASSSSRGAYEQYF.

This sequence joins TRBV6-5 and TRBJ1-6, with TRBD1 matching over 9 bases. The ends lost 4 bases at V and 9 bases at J; junction bases unmatched: 7. CDR1 is MNHEY, CDR2 SVGAGI, per germline. The CDR3 runs to 15 residues. CDR3 bases: TGTGCCAGCAGTTCCGGGACAGGGAGGACTTCACCCCTCCACTTT. Protein sequence: CASSSGTGRTSPLHF.

V and J are TRBV12-5 and TRBJ1-1; 7 bases map to TRBD1. Trimming at V came to 5 bases and at J to 4 bases, leaving 4 bases not matched to a gene. The length of the CDR3 is 13 residues. The V gene's germline CDR1 is LGHNT and CDR2 FRNRAP. DNA of the CDR3: TGTGCTAGTGGTCTAGGACAGGCCACTGAAGCTTTCTTT. Amino acid sequence: CASGLGQATEAFF.

The chain combines TRBV27 with TRBJ2-2; D may be TRBD1 (6 bases). The CDR3 has 15 amino acids. The ends were cut back, 2 bases at V and 2 bases at J, with 9 bases in the middle. Germline CDR1 reads MNHEY; CDR2 reads SMNVEV (reference sequence). In DNA, the CDR3 is TGTGCCAGCAGTTTAGGGGGCCTCAACACCGGGGAGCTGTTTTTT. This translates into CASSLGGLNTGELFF.

V gene TRBV25-1 combines with J gene TRBJ1-1; D possibly corresponds to TRBD1 (6 bases). Germline loops: CDR1 MGHDK, CDR2 SYGVNS. The CDR3 consists of 15 residues. The ends were cut back, 8 bases at V and 4 bases at J, with 20 bases in the middle. The CDR3 loop reads CASSWAGGPGTEAFF. For the CDR3, the DNA is TGTGCCAGCTCTTGGGCCGGGGGGCCGGGCACTGAAGCTTTCTTT.

The rearrangement joins TRBV5-5 to TRBJ2-7; perhaps TRBD1 as D (5 bases). Trimming removed 4 bases at V and 2 bases at J, with 13 bases between. The CDR3 covers 14 residues. From germline, CDR1 is SGHKS and CDR2 YYEKEE (reference sequence). This CDR3 is CASSRIQDPYEQYF. Here the CDR3 DNA reads TGTGCCAGCAGCCGGATACAGGACCCCTACGAGCAGTACTTC.

The gene calls are TRBV7-8 and TRBJ2-2, with D possibly matching TRBD2 (5 bases). The CDR3 totals 15 residues. Germline loops: CDR1 SGHVS, CDR2 FQNEAQ. The V end was cut by 5 bases, the J end by 3 bases, with 13 bases between. In DNA, the CDR3 is TGTGCCAGCAGCGGACTTCGAGCCTACACCGGGGAGCTGTTTTTT. The encoded protein is CASSGLRAYTGELFF.